This T cell receptor beta chain was sequenced in a study of cytomegalovirus exposure and HLA in healthy donors. Study outcomes and limitations: V- and J-gene trimming in TCR beta was tied to a missense DCLRE1C variant by an analysis performed later. Among TCR sequences, most were rare, though some public TCRs appeared in many donors.

V shed 3 bases, J shed 2 bases, and the junction held 8 bases outside the gene matches. The CDR3 length is 17 residues. Germline V lookup: CDR1 SGHRS, CDR2 YFSETQ. PCR used 60 Vbeta primers and 13 Jbeta primers. Produced via immunoSEQ multiplex PCR; TCRdb's table is partial and in-frame only. The sample lists fewer than 350,000 clones; around 90% were seen once. To note about this clone: Its antigen remains unidentified.

The chain uses TRBV5-1 and TRBJ2-5; TRBD2 aligns across 12 bases. The sequence derives from a young woman in good health and CMV-seronegative. Sequences were obtained from PBMCs. Here the CDR3 DNA reads TGCGCCAGCAGCTCATACGGACTAGCGGGGAGACAAGAGACCCAGTACTTC. Its translation: CASSSYGLAGRQETQYF.